Listed here are 4 T cell receptor beta chains from one sample, sequenced in a study of cytomegalovirus exposure and HLA in healthy donors. Using immunoSEQ multiplex PCR, the repertoire was profiled, and TCRdb retains in-frame clones only, with some absent. The sample carries approximately 220,000 clones, 75% to 95% recorded once. Sequencing was performed on PBMCs. The receptors here all came from a woman younger than 30 in good health and CMV-seronegative.

The chain couples TRBV5-6 to TRBJ2-7, with a possible D match to TRBD1 (6 bases). With 2 bases removed from V and 2 bases from J, the gap between germline ends came to 14 bases. CDR3 length: 15 residues. Germline lookup yields CDR1 SGHDT and CDR2 YYEEEE. In DNA, the CDR3 is TGTGCCAGCAGCTTCCCGGTACAGGGACCCTACGAGCAGTACTTC. This codes for CASSFPVQGPYEQYF.

J is TRBJ2-7 and V is TRBV4-1; 13 nucleotides match TRBD2. Germline assignment: CDR1 MGHRA and CDR2 YSYEKL. This CDR3 spans 16 amino acids. J gave up 2 bases and V 0 bases, and 1 base lay outside the gene matches. The CDR3 protein is CASSQDGTSGTYEQYF. CDR3 in DNA: TGCGCCAGCAGCCAAGACGGGACTAGCGGGACCTACGAGCAGTACTTC.

The V call is TRBV27, the J call TRBJ2-3; D gene uncertain. The V and J ends lost 6 bases and 5 bases respectively, with 12 bases between them. Germline V gene data show CDR1 as MNHEY and CDR2 as SMNVEV (reference sequence). This CDR3 region has 13 residues. Here the CDR3 reads CASRDGYLDTQYF. The CDR3 nucleotides read TGTGCCAGCAGAGACGGGTACCTAGATACGCAGTATTTT.

The chain uses TRBV7-9 and TRBJ2-1; no clear D gene. This CDR3 contains 12 residues. With 5 bases removed from V and 15 bases from J, the gap between germline ends came to 17 bases. The germline V gene has CDR1 SEHNR and CDR2 FQNEAQ (reference sequence). The CDR3, as DNA: TGTGCCAGCAGCCGACGCACAGACGATGGGTTCTTC. Protein product: CASSRRTDDGFF. Full variable domain (remainder filled in from reference TRBV7-9 and TRBJ2-1): DTGVSQNPRHKITKRGQNVTFRCDPISEHNRLYWYRQTLGQGPEFLTYFQNEAQLEKSRLLSDRFSAERPKGSFSTLEIQRTEQGDSAMYLCASSRRTDDGFFGPGTRLTVL.